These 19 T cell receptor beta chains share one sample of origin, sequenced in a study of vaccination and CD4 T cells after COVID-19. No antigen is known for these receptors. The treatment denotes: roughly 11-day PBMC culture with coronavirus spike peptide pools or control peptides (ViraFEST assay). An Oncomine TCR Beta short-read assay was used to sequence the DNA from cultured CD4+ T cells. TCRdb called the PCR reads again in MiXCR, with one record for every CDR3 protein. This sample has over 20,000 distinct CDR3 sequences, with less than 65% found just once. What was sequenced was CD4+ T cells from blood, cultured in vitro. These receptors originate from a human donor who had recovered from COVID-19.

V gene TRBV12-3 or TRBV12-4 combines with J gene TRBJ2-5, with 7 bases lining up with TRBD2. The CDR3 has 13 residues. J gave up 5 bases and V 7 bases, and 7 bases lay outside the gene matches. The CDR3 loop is CASNSMGGETQYF. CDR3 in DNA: TGTGCCAGCAATAGTATGGGGGGGGAGACCCAGTACTTC.

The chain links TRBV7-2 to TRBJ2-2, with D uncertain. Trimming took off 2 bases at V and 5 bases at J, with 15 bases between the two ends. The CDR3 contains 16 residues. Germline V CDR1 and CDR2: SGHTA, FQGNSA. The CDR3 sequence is CASSLFPALKTGELFF. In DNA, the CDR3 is TGTGCCAGCAGCTTATTTCCCGCCCTGAAGACCGGGGAGCTGTTTTTT.

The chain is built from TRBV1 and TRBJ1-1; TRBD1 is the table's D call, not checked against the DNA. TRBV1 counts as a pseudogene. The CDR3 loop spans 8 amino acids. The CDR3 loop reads CNPAEAFF. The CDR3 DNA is TGTAACCCGGCTGAAGCTTTCTTT.

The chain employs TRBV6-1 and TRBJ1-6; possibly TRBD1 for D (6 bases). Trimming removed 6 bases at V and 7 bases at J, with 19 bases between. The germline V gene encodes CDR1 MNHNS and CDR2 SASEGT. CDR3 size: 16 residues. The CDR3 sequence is CASSLTWGLVNSPLHF. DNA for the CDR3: TGTGCCAGCAGCCTGACCTGGGGGCTAGTAAATTCACCCCTCCACTTT.

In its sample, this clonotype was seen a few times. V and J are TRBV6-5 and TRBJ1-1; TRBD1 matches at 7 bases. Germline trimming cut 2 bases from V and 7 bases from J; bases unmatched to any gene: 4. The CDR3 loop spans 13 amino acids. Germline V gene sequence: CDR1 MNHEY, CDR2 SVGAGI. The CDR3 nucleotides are TGTGCCAGCAGTTACGGGACAGACCTTGAAGCTTTCTTT. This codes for CASSYGTDLEAFF.

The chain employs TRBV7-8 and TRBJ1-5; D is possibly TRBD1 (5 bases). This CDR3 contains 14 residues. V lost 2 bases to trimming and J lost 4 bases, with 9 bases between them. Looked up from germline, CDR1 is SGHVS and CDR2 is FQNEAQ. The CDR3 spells CASSLLQVNQPQHF. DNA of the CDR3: TGTGCCAGCAGCTTATTACAGGTTAATCAGCCCCAGCATTTT.

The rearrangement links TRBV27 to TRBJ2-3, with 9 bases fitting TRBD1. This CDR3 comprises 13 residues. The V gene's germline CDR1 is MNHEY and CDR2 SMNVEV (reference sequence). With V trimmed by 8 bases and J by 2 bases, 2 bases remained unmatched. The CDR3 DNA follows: TGTGCCAGCCGACAGGGGGACACAGATACGCAGTATTTT. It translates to CASRQGDTDTQYF.

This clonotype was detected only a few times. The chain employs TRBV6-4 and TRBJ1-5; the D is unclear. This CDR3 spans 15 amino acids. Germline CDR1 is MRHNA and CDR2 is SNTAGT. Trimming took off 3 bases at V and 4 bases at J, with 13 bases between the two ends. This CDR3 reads CASSEGTDKNQPQHF. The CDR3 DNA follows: TGTGCCAGCAGTGAAGGAACCGATAAGAATCAGCCCCAGCATTTT.

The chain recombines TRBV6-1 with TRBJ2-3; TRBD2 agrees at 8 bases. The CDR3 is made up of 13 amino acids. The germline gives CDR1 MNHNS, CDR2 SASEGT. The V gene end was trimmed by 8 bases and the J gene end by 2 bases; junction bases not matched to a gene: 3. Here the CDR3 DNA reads TGTGCCAGCCTTAGCGGGACCACAGATACGCAGTATTTT. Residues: CASLSGTTDTQYF.

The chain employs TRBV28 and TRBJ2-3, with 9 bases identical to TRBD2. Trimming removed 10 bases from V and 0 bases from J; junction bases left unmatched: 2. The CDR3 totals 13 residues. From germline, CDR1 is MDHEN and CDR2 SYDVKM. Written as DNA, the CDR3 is TGTGCCACCCTAGCGGGGAGCACAGATACGCAGTATTTT. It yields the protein CATLAGSTDTQYF.

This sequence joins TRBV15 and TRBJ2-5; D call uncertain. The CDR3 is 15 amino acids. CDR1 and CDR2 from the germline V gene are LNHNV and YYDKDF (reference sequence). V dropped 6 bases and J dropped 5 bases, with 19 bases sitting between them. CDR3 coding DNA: TGTGCCACCAGTACCCAACCGGGCAGAAGCGAGACCCAGTACTTC. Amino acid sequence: CATSTQPGRSETQYF.

CDR3 in DNA: TGTGCCACCTCCGACAGGGGGAACGGAGAGACCCAGTACTTC. This gives the protein CATSDRGNGETQYF. The rearrangement links TRBV6-1 to TRBJ2-5; the match to TRBD1 covers 9 bases. This CDR3 spans 14 amino acids. CDR1 MNHNS and CDR2 SASEGT come from the germline V gene. V shed 10 bases and J 4 bases; nucleotides not matched to a gene: 10.

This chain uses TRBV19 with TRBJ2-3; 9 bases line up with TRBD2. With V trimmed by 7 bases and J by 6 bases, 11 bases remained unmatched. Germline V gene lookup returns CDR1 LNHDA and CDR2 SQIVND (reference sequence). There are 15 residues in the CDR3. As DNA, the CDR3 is TGTGCCAGTAAGATAAGCGGGAGGATCGAGGATACGCAGTATTTT. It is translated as CASKISGRIEDTQYF.

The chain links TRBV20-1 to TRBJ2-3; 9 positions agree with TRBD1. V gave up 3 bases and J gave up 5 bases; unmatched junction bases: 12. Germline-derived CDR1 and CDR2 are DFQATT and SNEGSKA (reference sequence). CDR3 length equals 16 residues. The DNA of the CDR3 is TGCAGTGCTAGTCCCCTACAGGGGGCGCCTAGAGATACGCAGTATTTT. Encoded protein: CSASPLQGAPRDTQYF.

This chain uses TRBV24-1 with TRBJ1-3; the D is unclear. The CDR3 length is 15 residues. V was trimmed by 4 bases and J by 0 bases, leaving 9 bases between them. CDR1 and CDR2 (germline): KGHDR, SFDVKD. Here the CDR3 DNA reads TGTGCCACCAGTGACCAACATCGCTCTGGAAACACCATATATTTT. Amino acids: CATSDQHRSGNTIYF.

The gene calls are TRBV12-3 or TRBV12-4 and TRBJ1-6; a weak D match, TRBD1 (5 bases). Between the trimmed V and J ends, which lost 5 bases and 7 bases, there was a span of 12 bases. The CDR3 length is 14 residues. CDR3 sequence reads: CASSPTAGNSPLHF. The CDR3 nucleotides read TGTGCCAGCAGTCCCACCGCAGGGAATTCACCCCTCCACTTT.

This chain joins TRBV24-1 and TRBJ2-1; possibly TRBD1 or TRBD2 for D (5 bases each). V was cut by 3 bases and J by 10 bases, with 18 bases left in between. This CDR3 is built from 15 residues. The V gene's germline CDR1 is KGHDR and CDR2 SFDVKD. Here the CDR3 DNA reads TGTGCCACCAGTGATGGGGGACCTCAAAGGGCCGAGCAGTTCTTC. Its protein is CATSDGGPQRAEQFF.

The CDR3 bases are TGTGCCACCAGCAGAGATTTCGGAGCGGCAGATACGCAGTATTTT. It yields the protein CATSRDFGAADTQYF. The chain carries TRBV15 and TRBJ2-3; tentative D call: TRBD2 (5 bases). The CDR3 covers 15 residues. CDR1 and CDR2 from the germline V gene are LNHNV and YYDKDF (reference sequence). Trimming took off 0 bases at V and 4 bases at J, with 11 bases between the two ends. The full variable domain, with the rest looked up from reference TRBV15 and TRBJ2-3, is DAMVIQNPRYQVTQFGKPVTLSCSQTLNHNVMYWYQQKSSQAPKLLFHYYDKDFNNEADTPDNFQSRRPNTSFCFLDIRSPGLGDTAMYLCATSRDFGAADTQYFGPGTRLTVL.

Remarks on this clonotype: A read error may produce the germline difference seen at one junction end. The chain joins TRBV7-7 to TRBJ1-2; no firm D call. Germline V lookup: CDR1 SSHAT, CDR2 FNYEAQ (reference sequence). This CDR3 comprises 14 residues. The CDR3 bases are TGTGCTAGCAGCCCCCTCAGTCGGGACTATGGCTACACCTTC. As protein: CASSPLSRDYGYTF.